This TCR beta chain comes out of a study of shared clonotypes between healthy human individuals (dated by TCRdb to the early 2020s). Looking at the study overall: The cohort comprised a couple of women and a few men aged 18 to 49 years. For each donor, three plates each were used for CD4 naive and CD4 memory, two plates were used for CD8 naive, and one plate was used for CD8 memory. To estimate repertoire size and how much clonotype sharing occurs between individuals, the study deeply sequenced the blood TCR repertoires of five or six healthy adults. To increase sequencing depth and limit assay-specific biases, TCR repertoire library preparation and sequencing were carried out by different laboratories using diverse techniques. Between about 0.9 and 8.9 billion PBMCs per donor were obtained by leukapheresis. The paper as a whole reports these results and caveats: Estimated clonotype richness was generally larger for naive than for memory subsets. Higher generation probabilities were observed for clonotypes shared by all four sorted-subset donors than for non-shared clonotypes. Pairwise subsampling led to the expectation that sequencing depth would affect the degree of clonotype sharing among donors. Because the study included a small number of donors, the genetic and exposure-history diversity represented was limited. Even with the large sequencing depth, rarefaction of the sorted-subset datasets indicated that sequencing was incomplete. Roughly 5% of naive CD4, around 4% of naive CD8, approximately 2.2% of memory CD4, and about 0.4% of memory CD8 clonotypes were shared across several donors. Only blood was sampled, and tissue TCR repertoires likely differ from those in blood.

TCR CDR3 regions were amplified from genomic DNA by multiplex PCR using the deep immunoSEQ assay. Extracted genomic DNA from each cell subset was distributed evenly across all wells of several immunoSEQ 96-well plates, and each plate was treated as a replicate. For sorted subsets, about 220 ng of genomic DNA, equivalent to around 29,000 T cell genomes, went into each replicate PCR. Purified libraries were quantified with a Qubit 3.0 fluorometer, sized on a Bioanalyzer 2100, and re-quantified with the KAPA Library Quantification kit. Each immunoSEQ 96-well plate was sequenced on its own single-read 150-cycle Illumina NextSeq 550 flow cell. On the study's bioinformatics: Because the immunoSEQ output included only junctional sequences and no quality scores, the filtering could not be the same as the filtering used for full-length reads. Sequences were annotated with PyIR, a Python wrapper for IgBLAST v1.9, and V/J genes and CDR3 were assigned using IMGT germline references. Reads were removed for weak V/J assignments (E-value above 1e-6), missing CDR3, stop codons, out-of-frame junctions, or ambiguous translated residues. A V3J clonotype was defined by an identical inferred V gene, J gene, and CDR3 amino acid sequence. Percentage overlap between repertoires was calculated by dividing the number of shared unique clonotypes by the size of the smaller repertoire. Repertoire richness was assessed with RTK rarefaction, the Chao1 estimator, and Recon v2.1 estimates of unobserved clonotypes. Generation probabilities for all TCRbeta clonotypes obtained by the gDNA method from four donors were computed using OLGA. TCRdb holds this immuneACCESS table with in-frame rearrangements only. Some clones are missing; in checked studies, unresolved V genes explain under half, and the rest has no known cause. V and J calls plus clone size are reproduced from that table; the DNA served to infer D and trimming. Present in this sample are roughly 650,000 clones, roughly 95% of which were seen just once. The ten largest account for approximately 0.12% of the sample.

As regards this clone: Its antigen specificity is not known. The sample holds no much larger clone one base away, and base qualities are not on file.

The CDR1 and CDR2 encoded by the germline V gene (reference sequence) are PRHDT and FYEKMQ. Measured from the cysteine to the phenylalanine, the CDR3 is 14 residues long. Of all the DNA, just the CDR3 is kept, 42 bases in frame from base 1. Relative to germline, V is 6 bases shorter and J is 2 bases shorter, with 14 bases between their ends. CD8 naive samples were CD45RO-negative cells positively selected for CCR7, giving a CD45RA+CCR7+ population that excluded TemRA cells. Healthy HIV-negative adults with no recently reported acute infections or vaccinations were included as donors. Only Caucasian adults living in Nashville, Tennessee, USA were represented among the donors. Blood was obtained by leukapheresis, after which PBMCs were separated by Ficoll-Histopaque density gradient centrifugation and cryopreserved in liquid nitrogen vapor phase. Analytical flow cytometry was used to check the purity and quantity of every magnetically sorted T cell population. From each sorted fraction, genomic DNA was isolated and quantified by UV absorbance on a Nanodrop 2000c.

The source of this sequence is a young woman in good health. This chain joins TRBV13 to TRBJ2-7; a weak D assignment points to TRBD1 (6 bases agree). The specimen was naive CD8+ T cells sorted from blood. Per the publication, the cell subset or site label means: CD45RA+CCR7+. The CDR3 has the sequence CASSSDSTPYEQYF. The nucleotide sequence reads TGTGCCAGCAGTTCGGACAGCACTCCCTACGAGCAGTACTTC. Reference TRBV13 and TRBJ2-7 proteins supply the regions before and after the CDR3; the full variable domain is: AAGVIQSPRHLIKEKRETATLKCYPIPRHDTVYWYQQGPGQDPQFLISFYEKMQSDKGSIPDRFSAQQFSDYHSELNMSSLELGDSALYFCASSSDSTPYEQYFGPGTRLTVT.